The 16 T cell receptor beta chains below were found in one sample sequenced in a study of regulatory T cells in long-lasting Graves disease. Time point reported: persistent/refractory GD, antithyroid drugs over 5 years with positive TRAb. From PBMCs, RNA was extracted and then used to make the TCR library. Sequencing libraries for TCR beta were prepared with iRepertoire HTBI primers and Arm-PCR of CDR3 regions. TCRdb re-analysed the multiplex PCR reads in MiXCR, keeping a single row per CDR3 protein. The sample contains a few hundred thousand distinct CDR3 sequences, 20% to 25% of which appear only once. The sample consisted of peripheral blood mononuclear cells (PBMCs), taken when the disease was refractory, from a patient treated with antithyroid drugs. These receptors all stem from a woman between 40 and 50 years old with Graves disease.

This clonotype appeared a few times. The rearrangement links TRBV11-2 to TRBJ2-7, with D tentatively TRBD1 or TRBD2 (5 bases each). With 4 bases removed from V and 1 base from J, the gap between germline ends came to 20 bases. The germline CDR1 and CDR2 sequences are SGHAT and FQNNGV. There are 17 residues in the CDR3. The CDR3 region has the DNA TGTGCCAGCAGCTCTCAGTTCGGGGACCGAGATTCCTACGAGCAGTACTTC. This sequence encodes CASSSQFGDRDSYEQYF.

The chain has TRBV7-9 and TRBJ1-5; D might be TRBD1 (5 bases). From germline, CDR1 is SEHNR and CDR2 FQNEAQ (reference sequence). The V end lost 5 bases, the J end lost 6 bases, and 11 bases lay between the germline ends. This CDR3 region has 13 residues. The DNA of the CDR3 is TGTGCCAGCAGCAAAGATCAGGGTCAGCCCCAGCATTTT. Protein sequence: CASSKDQGQPQHF.

This clonotype was found a few times. The chain recombines TRBV7-9 with TRBJ2-5; TRBD2 might be the D (5 bases). The CDR3 length is 16 residues. Germline V gene lookup returns CDR1 SEHNR and CDR2 FQNEAQ (reference sequence). V lost 5 bases to trimming and J lost 0 bases, with 16 bases between them. CDR3 loop: CASSPLRGNYQETQYF. The CDR3 DNA reads as TGTGCCAGCAGCCCCTTAAGAGGGAATTACCAAGAGACCCAGTACTTC.

This sequence joins TRBV20-1 and TRBJ1-2; D call uncertain. The V end lost 5 bases, the J end lost 7 bases, and 23 bases lay between the germline ends. CDR1 is DFQATT and CDR2 is SNEGSKA in the germline V gene (reference sequence). This CDR3 region has 15 residues. The CDR3: CSADQPGYASGGYTF. DNA for the CDR3: TGCAGTGCTGACCAGCCAGGTTATGCCTCGGGTGGCTACACCTTC.

J is TRBJ2-5 and V is TRBV4-1; the D gene is possibly TRBD1 (7 bases). The CDR3 loop spans 14 amino acids. The V end was cut by 3 bases, the J end by 2 bases, with 10 bases between. The germline V gene has CDR1 MGHRA and CDR2 YSYEKL. CDR3 coding DNA: TGCGCCAGCAGCCACGCAGGGGGGCAAGAGACCCAGTACTTC. Its translation is CASSHAGGQETQYF.

In its sample, this clonotype was seen many times. J is TRBJ1-5 and V is TRBV28; D remains ambiguous. CDR1 is MDHEN, CDR2 SYDVKM, per germline. Trimming took 3 bases from V and 0 from J, leaving 9 bases between them. CDR3 size: 15 residues. This CDR3 reads CASSLVDYSNQPQHF. CDR3 coding DNA: TGTGCCAGCAGTTTGGTCGATTATAGCAATCAGCCCCAGCATTTT.

Ten or more counts support this clonotype. V is TRBV5-4 and J is TRBJ2-2; maybe TRBD1 (6 bases). V lost 5 bases, J lost 6 bases, and 11 bases lay in between. The CDR3 sequence is 13 residues long. CDR1 SGHNT and CDR2 YYREEE come from the germline V gene (reference sequence). The CDR3 sequence is CASRLRGAGELFF. CDR3 bases: TGTGCCAGCAGACTCAGGGGCGCCGGGGAGCTGTTTTTT. Combining the CDR3 with reference TRBV5-4 and TRBJ2-2 gives the whole variable domain ETGVTQSPTHLIKTRGQQVTLRCSSQSGHNTVSWYQQALGQGPQFIFQYYREEENGRGNFPPRFSGLQFPNYSSELNVNALELDDSALYLCASRLRGAGELFFGEGSRLTVL.

Only a few counts were recorded for this clonotype. The genes are TRBV4-1 and TRBJ2-7, with D possibly matching TRBD1 (5 bases). Germline V lookup: CDR1 MGHRA, CDR2 YSYEKL. The CDR3 is 16 residues long. Trimming removed 1 base at V and 0 bases at J, with 13 bases between. CDR3 in DNA: TGCGCCAGCAGCCAAGCCCTGACAGAATTCTCCTACGAGCAGTACTTC. Protein product: CASSQALTEFSYEQYF.

This clonotype was counted only a few times. The rearrangement links TRBV15 to TRBJ1-5, with 7 nucleotides matching TRBD1. The trim removed 2 bases at V and 4 bases at J, leaving 5 bases unmatched. The V gene's germline CDR1 is LNHNV and CDR2 YYDKDF (reference sequence). This CDR3 contains 15 residues. CDR3 sequence: CATSRLGQENQPQHF. In DNA form, the CDR3 reads TGTGCCACCAGCAGACTCGGACAGGAGAATCAGCCCCAGCATTTT.

There are a few counts of this clonotype. The genes are TRBV27 and TRBJ1-6; D gene ambiguous. From germline, CDR1 is MNHEY and CDR2 SMNVEV (reference sequence). The CDR3 totals 15 residues. V lost 2 bases to trimming and J lost 8 bases, with 13 bases between them. CDR3 amino acids: CASSLGGIGHSPLHF. The CDR3 region has the DNA TGTGCCAGCAGTTTAGGCGGCATTGGGCATTCACCCCTCCACTTT.

This clonotype was counted a few times. The chain joins TRBV7-2 to TRBJ2-7; TRBD1 matches at 7 bases. J gave up 4 bases and V 2 bases, and 8 bases lay outside the gene matches. Germline V lookup: CDR1 SGHTA, CDR2 FQGNSA. CDR3 length: 15 residues. CDR3 region: CASSLSGGQQYEQYF. In nucleotides, the CDR3 is TGTGCCAGCAGCTTATCAGGGGGACAGCAGTACGAGCAGTACTTC.

This clonotype was seen at least ten times. The chain carries TRBV2 and TRBJ2-1; 10 nucleotides line up with TRBD2. The V gene end was trimmed by 2 bases and the J gene end by 8 bases; junction bases not matched to a gene: 12. The CDR3 is made up of 17 amino acids. The germline V gene has CDR1 SNHLY and CDR2 FYNNEI. CDR3 sequence reads: CASSEWGLAGGTDEQFF. As DNA, the CDR3 is TGTGCCAGCAGTGAATGGGGGTTAGCGGGAGGAACTGATGAGCAGTTCTTC.

V is TRBV2 and J is TRBJ2-1, with TRBD1 matching 7 bases. CDR3 length: 15 residues. V shed 6 bases and J 9 bases; nucleotides not matched to a gene: 14. The germline V gene has CDR1 SNHLY and CDR2 FYNNEI. The CDR3 coding sequence is TGTGCCAGCAGCCCCTCGGGACAGCGGTCGACTGAGCAGTTCTTC. It translates to CASSPSGQRSTEQFF.

Comment on this clonotype: A much larger clone lies a single base off, so this may be a read error. V is TRBV2 and J is TRBJ2-5, with D tentatively TRBD1 (6 bases). The CDR3 is made up of 13 amino acids. Germline CDR1 is SNHLY and CDR2 is FYNNEI. The CDR3 coding sequence is TGTGCCGGCAGGCAGACAGGTTTTGAGACCCAGTACTTC. This gives the protein CAGRQTGFETQYF.

CDR3 coding DNA: TGTGCCACCAACCATTATACAGGGACCCGGTACCAAGAGACCCAGTACTTC. Its translation: CATNHYTGTRYQETQYF. The chain uses TRBV3-1 and TRBJ2-5, with a weak D call TRBD1 (6 bases). V dropped 10 bases and J dropped 0 bases, with 24 bases sitting between them. CDR1 is LGHDT and CDR2 is YNNKEL in the germline V gene (reference sequence). The CDR3 covers 17 residues.

The chain uses TRBV7-6 and TRBJ1-4; a possible D gene is TRBD1 (6 bases). Per the germline V gene, CDR1 is SGHVS and CDR2 is FNYEAQ. The CDR3 is 12 amino acids. Trimming removed 5 bases from V and 12 bases from J, with 13 bases in between. DNA for the CDR3: TGTGCCAGCAGCCCTCAACAGGGACAACTGTTTTTT. Translation: CASSPQQGQLFF.